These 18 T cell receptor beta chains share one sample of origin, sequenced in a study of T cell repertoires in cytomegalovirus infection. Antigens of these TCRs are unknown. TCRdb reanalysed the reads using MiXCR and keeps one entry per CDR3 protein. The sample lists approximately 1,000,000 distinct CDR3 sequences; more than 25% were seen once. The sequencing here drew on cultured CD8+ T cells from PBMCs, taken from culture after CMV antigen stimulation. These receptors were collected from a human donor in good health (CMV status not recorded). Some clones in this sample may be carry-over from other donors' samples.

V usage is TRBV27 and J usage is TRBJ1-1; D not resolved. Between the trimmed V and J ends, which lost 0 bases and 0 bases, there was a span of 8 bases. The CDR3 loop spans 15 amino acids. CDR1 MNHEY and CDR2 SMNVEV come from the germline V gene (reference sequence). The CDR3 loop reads CASSLSRELNTEAFF. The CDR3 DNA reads TGTGCCAGCAGTTTATCCCGGGAGCTGAACACTGAAGCTTTCTTT.

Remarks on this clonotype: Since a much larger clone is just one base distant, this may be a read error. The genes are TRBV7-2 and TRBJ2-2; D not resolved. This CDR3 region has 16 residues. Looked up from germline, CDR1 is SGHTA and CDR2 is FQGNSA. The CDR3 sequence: CASSLLGYSNIGELFF. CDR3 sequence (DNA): TGTGCCAGCAGCTTACTAGGGTACTCGAACATCGGGGAGCTGTTTTTT.

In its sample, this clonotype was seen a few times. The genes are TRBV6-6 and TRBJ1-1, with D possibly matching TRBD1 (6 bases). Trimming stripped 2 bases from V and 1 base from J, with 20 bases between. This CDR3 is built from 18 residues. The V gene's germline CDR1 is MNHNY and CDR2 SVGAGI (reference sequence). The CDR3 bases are TGTGCCAGCAGTTACCCCGAGACAGGCGACTCCCCGAACACTGAAGCTTTCTTT. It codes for CASSYPETGDSPNTEAFF.

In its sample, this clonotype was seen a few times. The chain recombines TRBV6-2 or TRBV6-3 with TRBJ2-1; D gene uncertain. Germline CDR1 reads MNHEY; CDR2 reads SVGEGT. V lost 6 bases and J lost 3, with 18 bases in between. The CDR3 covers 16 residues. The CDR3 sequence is CASSLSLLTSYNEQFF. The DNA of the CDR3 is TGTGCCAGCAGCTTAAGCCTACTGACAAGCTACAATGAGCAGTTCTTC.

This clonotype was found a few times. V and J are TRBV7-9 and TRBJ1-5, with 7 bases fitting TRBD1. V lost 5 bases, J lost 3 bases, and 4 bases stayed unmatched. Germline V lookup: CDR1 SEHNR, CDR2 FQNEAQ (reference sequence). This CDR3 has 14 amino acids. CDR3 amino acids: CASSHTGVNQPQHF. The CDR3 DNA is TGTGCCAGCAGCCACACAGGGGTCAATCAGCCCCAGCATTTT.

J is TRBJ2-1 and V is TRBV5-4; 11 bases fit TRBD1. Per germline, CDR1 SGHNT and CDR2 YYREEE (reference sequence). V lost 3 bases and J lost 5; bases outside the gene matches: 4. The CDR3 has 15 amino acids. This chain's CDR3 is CASSSKDRGHNEQFF. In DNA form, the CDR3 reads TGTGCCAGCAGCTCGAAGGACAGGGGGCACAATGAGCAGTTCTTC. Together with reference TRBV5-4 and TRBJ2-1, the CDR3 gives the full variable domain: ETGVTQSPTHLIKTRGQQVTLRCSSQSGHNTVSWYQQALGQGPQFIFQYYREEENGRGNFPPRFSGLQFPNYSSELNVNALELDDSALYLCASSSKDRGHNEQFFGPGTRLTVL.

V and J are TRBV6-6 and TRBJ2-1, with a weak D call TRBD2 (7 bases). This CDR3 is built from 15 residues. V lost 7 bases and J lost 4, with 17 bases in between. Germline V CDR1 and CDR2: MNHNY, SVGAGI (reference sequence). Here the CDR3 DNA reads TGTGCCAGCATCGGTGCGGGGGCCCAATACAATGAGCAGTTCTTC. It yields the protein CASIGAGAQYNEQFF.

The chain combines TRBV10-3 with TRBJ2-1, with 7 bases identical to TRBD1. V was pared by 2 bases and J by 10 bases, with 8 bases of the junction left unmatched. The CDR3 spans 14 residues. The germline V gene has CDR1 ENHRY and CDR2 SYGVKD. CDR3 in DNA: TGTGCCATCAGTGAGAGCAGGGGGACCCGGGAGCAGTTCTTC. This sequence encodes CAISESRGTREQFF.

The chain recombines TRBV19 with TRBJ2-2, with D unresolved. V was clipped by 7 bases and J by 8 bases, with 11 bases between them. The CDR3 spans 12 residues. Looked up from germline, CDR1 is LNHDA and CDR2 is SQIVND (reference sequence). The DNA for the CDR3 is TGTGCCAGTACCCCGACAACTGGGGAGCTGTTTTTT. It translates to CASTPTTGELFF.

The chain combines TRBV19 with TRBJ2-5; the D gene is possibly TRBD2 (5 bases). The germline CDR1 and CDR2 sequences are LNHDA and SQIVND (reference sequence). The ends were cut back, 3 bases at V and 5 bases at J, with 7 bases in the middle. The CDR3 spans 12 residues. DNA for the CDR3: TGTGCCAGTAGTATGGAGGAGGAGACCCAGTACTTC. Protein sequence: CASSMEEETQYF.

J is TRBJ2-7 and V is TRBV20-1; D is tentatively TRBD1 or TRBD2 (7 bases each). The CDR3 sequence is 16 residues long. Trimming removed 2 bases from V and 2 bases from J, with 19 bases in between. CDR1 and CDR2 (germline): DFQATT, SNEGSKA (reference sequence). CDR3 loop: CSARPLGGGQTYEQYF. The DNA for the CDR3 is TGCAGTGCTAGACCTCTGGGGGGGGGACAGACCTACGAGCAGTACTTC.

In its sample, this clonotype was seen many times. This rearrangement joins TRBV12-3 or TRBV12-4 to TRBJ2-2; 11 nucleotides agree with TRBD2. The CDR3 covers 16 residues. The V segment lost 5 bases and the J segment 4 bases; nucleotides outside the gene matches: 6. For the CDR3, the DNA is TGTGCCAGCAGTGAGACTAGCGGGGTAATCACCGGGGAGCTGTTTTTT. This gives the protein CASSETSGVITGELFF.

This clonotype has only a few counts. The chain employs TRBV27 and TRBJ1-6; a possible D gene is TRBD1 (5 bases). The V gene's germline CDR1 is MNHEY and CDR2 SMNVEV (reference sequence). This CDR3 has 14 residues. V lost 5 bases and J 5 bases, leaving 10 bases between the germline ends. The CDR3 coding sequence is TGTGCCAGCAGTGAGACAGAGAATAATTCACCCCTCCACTTT. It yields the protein CASSETENNSPLHF.

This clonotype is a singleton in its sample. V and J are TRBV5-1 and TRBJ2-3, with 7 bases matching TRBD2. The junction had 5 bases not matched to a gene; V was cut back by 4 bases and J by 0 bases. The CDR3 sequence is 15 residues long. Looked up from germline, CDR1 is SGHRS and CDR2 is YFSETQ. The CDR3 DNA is TGCGCCAGCAGCCGCCAGCGGGACAGCACAGATACGCAGTATTTT. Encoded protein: CASSRQRDSTDTQYF. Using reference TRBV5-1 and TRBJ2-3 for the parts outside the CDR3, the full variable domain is KAGVTQTPRYLIKTRGQQVTLSCSPISGHRSVSWYQQTPGQGLQFLFEYFSETQRNKGNFPGRFSGRQFSNSRSEMNVSTLELGDSALYLCASSRQRDSTDTQYFGPGTRLTVL.

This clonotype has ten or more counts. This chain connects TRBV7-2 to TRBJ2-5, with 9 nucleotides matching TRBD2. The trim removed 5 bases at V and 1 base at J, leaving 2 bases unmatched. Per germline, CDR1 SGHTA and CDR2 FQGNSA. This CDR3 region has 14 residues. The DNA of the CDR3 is TGTGCCAGCAGCCAAGCGGGGGGCCAAGAGACCCAGTACTTC. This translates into CASSQAGGQETQYF. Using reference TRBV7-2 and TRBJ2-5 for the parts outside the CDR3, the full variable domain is GAGVSQSPSNKVTEKGKDVELRCDPISGHTALYWYRQSLGQGLEFLIYFQGNSAPDKSGLPSDRFSAERTGGSVSTLTIQRTQQEDSAVYLCASSQAGGQETQYFGPGTRLLVL.

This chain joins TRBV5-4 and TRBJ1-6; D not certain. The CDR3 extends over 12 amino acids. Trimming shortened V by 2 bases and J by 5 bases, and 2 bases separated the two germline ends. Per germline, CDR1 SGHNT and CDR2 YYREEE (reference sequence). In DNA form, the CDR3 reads TGTGCCAGCAGCTTTCATAATTCACCCCTCCACTTT. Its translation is CASSFHNSPLHF. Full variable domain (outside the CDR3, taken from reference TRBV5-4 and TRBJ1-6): ETGVTQSPTHLIKTRGQQVTLRCSSQSGHNTVSWYQQALGQGPQFIFQYYREEENGRGNFPPRFSGLQFPNYSSELNVNALELDDSALYLCASSFHNSPLHFGNGTRLTVT.

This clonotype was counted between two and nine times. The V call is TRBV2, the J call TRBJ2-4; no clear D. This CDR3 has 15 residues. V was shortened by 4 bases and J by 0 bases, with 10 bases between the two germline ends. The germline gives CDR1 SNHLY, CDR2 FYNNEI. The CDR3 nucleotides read TGTGCCAGCAGTGTAGGCAGGCAAGCCAAAAACATTCAGTACTTC. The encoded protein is CASSVGRQAKNIQYF.

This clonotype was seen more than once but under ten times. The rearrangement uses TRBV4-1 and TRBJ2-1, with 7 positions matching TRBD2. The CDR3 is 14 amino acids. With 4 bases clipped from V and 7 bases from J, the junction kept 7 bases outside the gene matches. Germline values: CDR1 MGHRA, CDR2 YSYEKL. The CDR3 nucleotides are TGCGCCAGCAGCCCGCTTGGAGCGGGGAATGAGCAGTTCTTC. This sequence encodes CASSPLGAGNEQFF.